The 24 T cell receptor beta chains given below trace back to one sample, sequenced in a study of beta chain features in type 1 diabetes. The whole isolated RNA underwent reverse transcription, so sequencing captured expressed TCRB transcripts. TCRdb keeps only in-frame clones here, not all; method: immunoSEQ multiplex PCR. Of 130,000 to 150,000 clones in the sample, approximately 52% were seen once. Sequencing input: Tregs from blood. The receptor source for this set is a young man in good health.

This CDR3 reads CASSIGLSNQPQHF. The CDR3 region has the DNA TGTGCCAGCAGTATTGGACTGAGCAATCAGCCCCAGCATTTT. The chain combines TRBV5-6 with TRBJ1-5, with D unclear. The V gene's germline CDR1 is SGHDT and CDR2 YYEEEE. Trimming left V 5 bases short and J 1 base short, with 10 bases between. The CDR3 has 14 residues.

This clone came up a few times. This sequence joins TRBV5-1 and TRBJ2-7, with 13 nucleotides matching TRBD2. CDR3 size: 15 residues. CDR1 is SGHRS, CDR2 YFSETQ, per germline. J lost 3 bases, V lost 5 bases, and 5 bases had no gene match. The CDR3 spells CASRYGLAGDYEQYF. In DNA, the CDR3 is TGCGCCAGCAGGTATGGACTAGCGGGAGACTACGAGCAGTACTTC.

J is TRBJ2-7 and V is TRBV28, with D perhaps TRBD2 (5 bases). The CDR3 is made up of 11 amino acids. V lost 7 bases to trimming and J lost 2 bases, with 6 bases between them. Germline values: CDR1 MDHEN, CDR2 SYDVKM. The CDR3 spells CASTRAYEQYF. CDR3 nucleotide sequence: TGTGCCAGCACGAGGGCCTACGAGCAGTACTTC.

The chain employs TRBV4-1 and TRBJ1-4; the match to TRBD1 covers 8 bases. Germline CDR1 reads MGHRA; CDR2 reads YSYEKL. The junction had 7 bases not matched to a gene; V was cut back by 1 base and J by 15 bases. This CDR3 region has 13 residues. The CDR3 nucleotides are TGCGCCAGCAGCCAAGGGGGACAGGATCCCGTGTTTTTT. Its protein is CASSQGGQDPVFF.

The rearrangement links TRBV25-1 to TRBJ2-3, with 16 positions matching TRBD2. The CDR3 loop spans 13 amino acids. In germline, CDR1 is MGHDK, CDR2 SYGVNS. The CDR3 nucleotides read TGTGCAGCGGGACTAGCGGGAGGGGATACGCAGTATTTT. Protein: CAAGLAGGDTQYF.

This clone turned up a few times. This chain uses TRBV7-9 with TRBJ2-1, with TRBD2 matching over 14 bases. Germline lookup yields CDR1 SEHNR and CDR2 FQNEAQ (reference sequence). Unmatched junction bases numbered 11, after V lost 6 bases and J lost 4 bases. The length of the CDR3 is 18 residues. The CDR3 sequence is CASSSQGLAGVGYNEQFF. CDR3 nucleotide sequence: TGTGCCAGCAGTAGCCAGGGACTAGCGGGAGTCGGATACAATGAGCAGTTCTTC.

This chain uses TRBV4-3 with TRBJ1-2, with D tentatively TRBD1 (6 bases). Germline values: CDR1 LGHNA, CDR2 YSLEER. V was pared by 5 bases and J by 4 bases, with 20 bases between. There are 16 residues in the CDR3. CDR3 DNA: TGCGCCAGCAGCGAAGGGCCACAGGGATCTTTCTATGGCTACACCTTC. This codes for CASSEGPQGSFYGYTF.

The chain combines TRBV7-6 with TRBJ1-6; no clear D gene. The CDR3 loop spans 15 amino acids. CDR1 is SGHVS, CDR2 FNYEAQ, per germline. Trimming left V 1 base short and J 6 bases short, with 10 bases between. This CDR3 is CASSLGPGTNSPLHF. The CDR3 DNA follows: TGTGCCAGCAGCTTAGGTCCGGGAACTAATTCACCCCTCCACTTT.

This clone was found a few times. The chain links TRBV10-3 to TRBJ1-1, with TRBD1 matching over 8 bases. Germline V CDR1 and CDR2: ENHRY, SYGVKD. CDR3 length equals 13 residues. V shed 6 bases and J 3 bases; nucleotides not matched to a gene: 3. As DNA, the CDR3 is TGTGCCATCAGGGACAGGGTTGACACTGAAGCTTTCTTT. Translation: CAIRDRVDTEAFF.

CDR3 coding DNA: TGCGCCAGCAGCTTGTCCGGACAGGGGCCCCGGCAGTACTTC. Amino acid sequence: CASSLSGQGPRQYF. The rearrangement joins TRBV5-1 to TRBJ2-7; 9 positions agree with TRBD1. V lost 1 base, J lost 9 bases, and 8 bases stayed unmatched. The length of the CDR3 is 14 residues. Germline CDR1 and CDR2: SGHRS and YFSETQ.

The chain links TRBV7-9 to TRBJ1-5, with 11 bases aligning to TRBD1. Germline CDR1 is SEHNR and CDR2 is FQNEAQ (reference sequence). The CDR3 consists of 15 residues. V gave up 5 bases and J gave up 8 bases; unmatched junction bases: 8. The CDR3 here is CASSKGQGDGEPQHF. The CDR3 nucleotides read TGTGCCAGCAGCAAGGGACAGGGGGATGGCGAGCCCCAGCATTTT.

The sample holds a few counts of this clone. This chain joins TRBV30 and TRBJ1-6; D may be TRBD1 (6 bases). V was pared by 5 bases and J by 10 bases, with 18 bases between. The CDR3 is 14 residues long. In germline, CDR1 is GTSNPN, CDR2 SVGIG (reference sequence). CDR3 DNA sequence: TGTGCCTGGGGGACTACAGGGTCGTGGTCACCCCTCCACTTT. It specifies CAWGTTGSWSPLHF.

This clone was counted a few times. The DNA of the CDR3 is TGTGCCAGTAGCCTCCGGGACAGTCCTTATAGCAATCAGCCCCAGCATTTT. Amino acid sequence: CASSLRDSPYSNQPQHF. The J gene is TRBJ1-5, the V gene TRBV19, with 7 nucleotides matching TRBD1. V gave up 6 bases and J gave up 0 bases; unmatched junction bases: 11. Germline CDR1 LNHDA, CDR2 SQIVND (reference sequence). The CDR3 loop spans 17 amino acids.

Written as DNA, the CDR3 is TGTGCCATCAGTGAGACCCGACAGAGATCGAACACCGGGGAGCTGTTTTTT. Translated: CAISETRQRSNTGELFF. The chain links TRBV10-3 to TRBJ2-2, with a weak D call TRBD1 (5 bases). Germline V gene lookup returns CDR1 ENHRY and CDR2 SYGVKD. Trimming removed 2 bases from V and 0 bases from J, with 13 bases in between. CDR3 length: 17 amino acids.

A word on this clone: Compared with germline, one end of the junction differs, possibly owing to a read error. This chain links TRBV7-9 with TRBJ2-7; the D is unclear. Germline loops: CDR1 SEHNR, CDR2 FQNEAQ (reference sequence). The length of the CDR3 is 12 residues. CDR3 amino acids: CASSLERYEQYF. In DNA form, the CDR3 reads TGTGCCAGCAGTTTAGAGAGGTACGAGCAGTACTTC.

The chain combines TRBV7-9 with TRBJ2-2; possible D gene TRBD1, 5 bases. Germline V gives CDR1 SEHNR, CDR2 FQNEAQ (reference sequence). Trimming stripped 8 bases from V and 7 bases from J, with 11 bases between. CDR3 length: 12 residues. CDR3 residues: CASGRQGGELFF. DNA of the CDR3: TGTGCCAGCGGTCGGCAGGGCGGGGAGCTGTTTTTT.

The gene calls are TRBV9 and TRBJ2-7, with D tentatively TRBD1 (6 bases). The ends were cut back, 0 bases at V and 9 bases at J, with 19 bases in the middle. The CDR3 is made up of 15 amino acids. Looked up from germline, CDR1 is SGDLS and CDR2 is YYNGEE. This CDR3 reads CASSVAGQTHAAQYF. CDR3 nucleotide sequence: TGTGCCAGCAGCGTAGCTGGACAGACCCATGCAGCGCAGTACTTC.

The chain combines TRBV11-2 with TRBJ2-7, with D tentatively TRBD1 (6 bases). Trimming shortened V by 3 bases and J by 0 bases, and 9 bases separated the two germline ends. This CDR3 is 14 amino acids long. CDR1 SGHAT and CDR2 FQNNGV come from the germline V gene. The CDR3 DNA reads as TGTGCCAGCAGCTTGGGGGCCCGCTCCTACGAGCAGTACTTC. Translation gives CASSLGARSYEQYF. The complete variable domain, with remaining parts taken from reference TRBV11-2 and TRBJ2-7, reads EAGVAQSPRYKIIEKRQSVAFWCNPISGHATLYWYQQILGQGPKLLIQFQNNGVVDDSQLPKDRFSAERLKGVDSTLKIQPAKLEDSAVYLCASSLGARSYEQYFGPGTRLTVT.

This clone was counted between two and nine times. The chain is built from TRBV29-1 and TRBJ2-5; D might be TRBD2 (5 bases). This CDR3 has 10 amino acids. The germline V gene has CDR1 SQVTM and CDR2 ANQGSEA. Trimming took 7 bases from V and 3 from J, leaving 6 bases between them. CDR3 protein: CSGGEETQYF. CDR3 DNA: TGCAGCGGGGGAGAAGAGACCCAGTACTTC.

The chain links TRBV30 to TRBJ1-1; TRBD1 aligns across 10 bases. Trimming at V came to 3 bases and at J to 4 bases, leaving 2 bases not matched to a gene. CDR1 is GTSNPN, CDR2 SVGIG, per germline (reference sequence). The CDR3 runs 13 residues. CDR3 protein: CAWRGQGITEAFF. The CDR3 DNA reads as TGTGCCTGGAGGGGACAGGGGATCACTGAAGCTTTCTTT.

This clone was seen more than once but under ten times. The V and J genes are TRBV4-3 and TRBJ2-1; 11 bases match TRBD2. The CDR3 spans 18 residues. Trimming at V came to 1 base and at J to 7 bases, leaving 12 bases not matched to a gene. Germline V gives CDR1 LGHNA, CDR2 YSLEER. CDR3 DNA: TGCGCCAGCAGCCAAGTGGTGGGGCGGACTAGCGGGCCGAATGAGCAGTTCTTC. Encoded protein: CASSQVVGRTSGPNEQFF.

The genes are TRBV5-6 and TRBJ2-2, with a weak D call TRBD1 (6 bases). Trimming pared 4 bases from V and 2 bases from J, leaving 18 bases between. The CDR3 consists of 17 residues. The germline CDR1 and CDR2 sequences are SGHDT and YYEEEE. The DNA for the CDR3 is TGTGCCAGCAGCCCGATTTTACAGGGACAAAACACCGGGGAGCTGTTTTTT. This encodes CASSPILQGQNTGELFF.

The rearrangement uses TRBV6-7 and TRBJ1-6, with TRBD1 as a possible D gene (5 bases). TRBV6-7 is assigned to the ORF class and has an uncertain function. V gave up 6 bases and J gave up 0 bases, with 12 bases separating them. The CDR3 runs 16 residues. The DNA of the CDR3 is TGTGCCAGCAGCATAAACAGGAGCTCCTATAATTCACCCCTCCACTTT. The encoded protein is CASSINRSSYNSPLHF.

As concerns this clone: A much larger clonotype is one base distant, so this may be a read error. V gene TRBV7-3 combines with J gene TRBJ1-1, with 8 bases fitting TRBD1. The CDR3 spans 14 residues. Germline V gene data show CDR1 as SGHTA and CDR2 as FQGTGA. Germline trimming cut 5 bases from V and 0 bases from J; bases unmatched to any gene: 2. The CDR3 loop is CASSLGQVNTEAFF. The CDR3 DNA follows: TGTGCCAGCAGCCTGGGACAGGTGAACACTGAAGCTTTCTTT.